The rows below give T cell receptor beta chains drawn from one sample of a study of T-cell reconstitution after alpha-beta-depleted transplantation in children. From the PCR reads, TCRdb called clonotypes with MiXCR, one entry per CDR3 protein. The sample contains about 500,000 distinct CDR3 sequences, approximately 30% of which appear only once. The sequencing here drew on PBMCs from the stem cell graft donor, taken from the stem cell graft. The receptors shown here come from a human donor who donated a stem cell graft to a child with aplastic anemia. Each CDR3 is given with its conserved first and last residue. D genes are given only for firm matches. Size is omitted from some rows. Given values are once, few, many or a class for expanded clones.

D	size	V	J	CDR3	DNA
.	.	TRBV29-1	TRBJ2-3	CSVFGPRTDTQYF	TGCAGCGTTTTTGGCCCCCGCACAGATACGCAGTATTTT
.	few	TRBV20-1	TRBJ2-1	CSASGLTNEQFF	TGCAGTGCTTCGGGCCTTACGAATGAGCAGTTCTTC
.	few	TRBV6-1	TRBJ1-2	CASSNGVFGYGYTF	TGTGCCAGCAGCAACGGCGTTTTCGGCTATGGCTACACCTTC
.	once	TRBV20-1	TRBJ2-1	CSATSPGAPLWNEQFF	TGCAGTGCTACCAGCCCGGGAGCTCCTCTTTGGAATGAGCAGTTCTTC
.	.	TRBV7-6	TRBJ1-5	CASSLVRGDNQPQHF	TGTGCCAGCAGCTTAGTACGCGGAGACAATCAGCCCCAGCATTTT
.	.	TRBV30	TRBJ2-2	CAWSQGSVAGELFF	TGTGCCTGGAGTCAAGGGTCGGTGGCCGGGGAGCTGTTTTTT
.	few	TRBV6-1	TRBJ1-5	CASLGTLPSNQPQHF	TGTGCCAGCCTCGGGACTTTGCCTAGCAATCAGCCCCAGCATTTT
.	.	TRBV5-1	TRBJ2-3	CASSYLVRGSFEDTQYF	TGCGCCAGCAGCTACCTCGTTCGAGGGAGCTTTGAAGATACGCAGTATTTT
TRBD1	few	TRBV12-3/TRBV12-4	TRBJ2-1	CASSRTAGGSYNEQFF	TGTGCCAGCAGTCGGACCGCAGGGGGCTCCTACAATGAGCAGTTCTTC
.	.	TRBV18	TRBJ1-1	CASSPTTQGHTEAFF	TGTGCCAGCTCACCAACTACTCAGGGGCACACTGAAGCTTTCTTT
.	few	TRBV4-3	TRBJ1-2	CASSKSEGIANYGYTF	TGCGCCAGCAGCAAAAGCGAGGGGATCGCTAACTATGGCTACACCTTC
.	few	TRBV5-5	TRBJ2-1	CASSLVQGWDEQFF	TGTGCCAGCAGCTTGGTTCAGGGGTGGGATGAGCAGTTCTTC
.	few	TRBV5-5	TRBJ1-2	CASSLVEWGYTF	TGTGCCAGCAGCTTGGTGGAGTGGGGCTACACCTTC
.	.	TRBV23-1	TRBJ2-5	CASRKRIQETQYF	TGCGCCAGCCGCAAGCGGATACAAGAGACCCAGTACTTC
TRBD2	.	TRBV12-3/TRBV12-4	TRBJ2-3	CASSQGLAAQSSSTDTQYF	TGTGCCAGCAGTCAAGGACTAGCGGCTCAAAGCTCTAGCACAGATACGCAGTATTTT
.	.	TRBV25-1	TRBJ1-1	CASSTTLNTEAFF	TGTGCCAGCAGTACCACACTGAACACTGAAGCTTTCTTT
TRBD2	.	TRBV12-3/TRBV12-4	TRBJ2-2	CASINFGLGNNTGELFF	TGTGCCAGCATCAATTTCGGACTAGGAAACAACACCGGGGAGCTGTTTTTT
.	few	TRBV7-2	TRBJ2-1	CASSLNNIVQFF	TGTGCCAGCAGCTTAAATAATATTGTGCAGTTCTTC
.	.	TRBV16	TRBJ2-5	CASSQSAGKGETQYF	TGTGCCAGCAGCCAATCCGCAGGGAAGGGAGAGACCCAGTACTTC
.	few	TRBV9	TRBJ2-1	CASSVSRAESSYNEQFF	TGTGCCAGCAGCGTATCCCGCGCAGAGAGCTCCTACAATGAGCAGTTCTTC
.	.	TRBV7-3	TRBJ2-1	CASSLTLNNEQFF	TGTGCCAGCAGCTTAACATTAAACAATGAGCAGTTCTTC
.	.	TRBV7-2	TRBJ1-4	CASSLGQTTNEKLFF	TGTGCCAGCAGCTTAGGGCAGACAACTAATGAAAAACTGTTTTTT
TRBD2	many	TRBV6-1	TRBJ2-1	CASRTSGSYNEQFF	TGTGCCAGCAGGACTAGCGGGAGCTACAATGAGCAGTTCTTC
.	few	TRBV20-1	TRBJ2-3	CSATRPPDTQYF	TGCAGTGCTACCCGTCCCCCCGATACGCAGTATTTT
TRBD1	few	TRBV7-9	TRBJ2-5	CASSQGDTPSDKETQYF	TGTGCCAGCAGCCAGGGGGACACCCCGTCCGATAAAGAGACCCAGTACTTC
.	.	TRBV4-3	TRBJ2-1	CASSFKRSSYNEQFF	TGCGCCAGCAGCTTTAAGCGGAGCTCCTACAATGAGCAGTTCTTC
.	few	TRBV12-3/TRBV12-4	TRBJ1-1	CASSYRTENTEAFF	TGTGCCAGCAGTTACCGGACAGAGAACACTGAAGCTTTCTTT
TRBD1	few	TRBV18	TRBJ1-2	CASSRQGGAGYTF	TGTGCCAGCTCACGTCAAGGGGGCGCGGGCTACACCTTC
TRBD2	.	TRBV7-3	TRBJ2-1	CASSLLPPSSGSPNEQFF	TGTGCCAGCAGCTTACTGCCCCCCTCTAGCGGGAGCCCAAATGAGCAGTTCTTC
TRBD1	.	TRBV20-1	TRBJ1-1	CSARLGGAQYTEAFF	TGCAGTGCTAGGTTAGGGGGCGCCCAGTACACTGAAGCTTTCTTT
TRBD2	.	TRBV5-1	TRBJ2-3	CASSLEGLAGELITDTQYF	TGCGCCAGCAGCTTGGAGGGACTAGCGGGAGAGTTGATAACAGATACGCAGTATTTT
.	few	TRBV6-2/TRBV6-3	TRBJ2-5	CASMQGETQYF	TGTGCCAGCATGCAGGGAGAGACCCAGTACTTC
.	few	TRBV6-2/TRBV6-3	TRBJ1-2	CASSYQVRGEDGYTF	TGTGCCAGCAGTTACCAGGTGCGGGGGGAGGATGGCTACACCTTC
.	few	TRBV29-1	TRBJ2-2	CSASTGTHTGELFF	TGCAGCGCCTCAACAGGGACCCACACCGGGGAGCTGTTTTTT
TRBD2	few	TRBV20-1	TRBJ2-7	CSARSPTSGGSYEQYF	TGCAGTGCTAGAAGTCCAACTAGCGGGGGATCCTACGAGCAGTACTTC
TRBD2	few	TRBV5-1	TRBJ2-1	CASSYASGSYNEQFF	TGCGCCAGCAGCTACGCTAGCGGATCCTACAATGAGCAGTTCTTC
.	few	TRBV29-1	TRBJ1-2	CSVDNGPKGYTF	TGCAGCGTTGACAATGGGCCGAAGGGCTACACCTTC
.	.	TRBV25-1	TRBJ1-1	CASSELVGGEAFF	TGTGCCAGCAGTGAATTGGTGGGGGGTGAAGCTTTCTTT
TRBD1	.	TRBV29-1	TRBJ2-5	CSVRSTGTGGAQYF	TGCAGCGTTCGTAGCACCGGGACAGGGGGCGCCCAGTACTTC
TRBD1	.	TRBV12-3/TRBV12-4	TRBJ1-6	CASNSGQGASPLHF	TGTGCCAGCAACTCGGGACAGGGAGCTTCACCCCTCCACTTT
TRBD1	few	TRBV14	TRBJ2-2	CASSPGQIITGELFF	TGTGCCAGCAGCCCGGGACAGATCATCACCGGGGAGCTGTTTTTT
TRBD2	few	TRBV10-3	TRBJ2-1	CAISEPSLRGDEQFF	TGTGCCATCAGTGAGCCATCCCTCCGGGGGGATGAGCAGTTCTTC
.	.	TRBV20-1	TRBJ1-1	CSVKAGWANTEAFF	TGCAGTGTTAAGGCTGGGTGGGCGAACACTGAAGCTTTCTTT
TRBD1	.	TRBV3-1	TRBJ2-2	CASRGQGGYTGELFF	TGTGCCAGCAGGGGACAGGGGGGATACACCGGGGAGCTGTTTTTT
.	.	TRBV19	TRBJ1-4	CASSIGGGLNEKLFF	TGTGCCAGTAGTATAGGGGGAGGCCTTAATGAAAAACTGTTTTTT
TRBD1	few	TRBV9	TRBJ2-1	CASSPTGETYNEQFF	TGTGCCAGCAGCCCTACAGGGGAAACCTACAATGAGCAGTTCTTC
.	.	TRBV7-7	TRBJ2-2	CASSMDGTNTGELFF	TGTGCCAGCAGCATGGACGGGACGAACACCGGGGAGCTGTTTTTT
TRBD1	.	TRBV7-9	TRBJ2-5	CASSATRDRGNQETQYF	TGTGCCAGCAGCGCCACGCGGGACAGGGGTAACCAAGAGACCCAGTACTTC
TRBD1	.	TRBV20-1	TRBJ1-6	CSARRDRGGGGSPLHF	TGCAGTGCTAGAAGGGACAGGGGCGGAGGCGGCTCACCCCTCCACTTT